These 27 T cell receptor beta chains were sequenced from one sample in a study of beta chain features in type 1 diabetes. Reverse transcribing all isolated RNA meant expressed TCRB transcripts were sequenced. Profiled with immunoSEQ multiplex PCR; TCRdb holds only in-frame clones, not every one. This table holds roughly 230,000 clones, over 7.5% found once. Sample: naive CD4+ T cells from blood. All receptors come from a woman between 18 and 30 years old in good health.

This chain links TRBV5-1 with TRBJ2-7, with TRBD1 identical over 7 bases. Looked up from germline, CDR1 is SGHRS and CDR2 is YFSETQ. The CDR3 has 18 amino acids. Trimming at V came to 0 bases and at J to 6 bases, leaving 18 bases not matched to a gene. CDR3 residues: CASSLVAGQARGTIEQYF. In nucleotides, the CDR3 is TGCGCCAGCAGCTTGGTGGCTGGACAGGCCAGGGGGACAATCGAGCAGTACTTC.

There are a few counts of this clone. This chain's CDR3 is CASTFLAGGKEGQFF. The CDR3 region has the DNA TGTGCCAGCACTTTCCTAGCGGGGGGTAAGGAAGGGCAGTTCTTC. The rearrangement links TRBV2 to TRBJ2-1, with 11 bases identical to TRBD2. V trimming: 7 bases; J trimming: 12 bases; junction bases outside the gene matches: 14. This CDR3 contains 15 residues. CDR1 is SNHLY and CDR2 is FYNNEI in the germline V gene.

The CDR3 sequence is CASSLAFLTDTQYF. The CDR3 region has the DNA TGCGCCAGCAGCTTGGCCTTCCTCACAGATACGCAGTATTTT. This chain connects TRBV5-1 to TRBJ2-3; D is unclear. The CDR3 length is 14 residues. Germline V gene lookup returns CDR1 SGHRS and CDR2 YFSETQ. Deletions cut 0 bases from V and 2 bases from J, with 7 bases between. The full variable domain, in which reference TRBV5-1 and TRBJ2-3 provide the parts outside the CDR3, is KAGVTQTPRYLIKTRGQQVTLSCSPISGHRSVSWYQQTPGQGLQFLFEYFSETQRNKGNFPGRFSGRQFSNSRSEMNVSTLELGDSALYLCASSLAFLTDTQYFGPGTRLTVL.

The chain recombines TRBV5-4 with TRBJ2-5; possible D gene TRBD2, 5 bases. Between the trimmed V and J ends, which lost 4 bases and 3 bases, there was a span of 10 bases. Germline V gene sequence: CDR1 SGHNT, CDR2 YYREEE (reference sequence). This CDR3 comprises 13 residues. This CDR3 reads CASSRAGEETQYF. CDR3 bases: TGTGCCAGCAGCCGGGCCGGGGAAGAGACCCAGTACTTC. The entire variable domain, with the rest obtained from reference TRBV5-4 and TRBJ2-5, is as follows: ETGVTQSPTHLIKTRGQQVTLRCSSQSGHNTVSWYQQALGQGPQFIFQYYREEENGRGNFPPRFSGLQFPNYSSELNVNALELDDSALYLCASSRAGEETQYFGPGTRLLVL.

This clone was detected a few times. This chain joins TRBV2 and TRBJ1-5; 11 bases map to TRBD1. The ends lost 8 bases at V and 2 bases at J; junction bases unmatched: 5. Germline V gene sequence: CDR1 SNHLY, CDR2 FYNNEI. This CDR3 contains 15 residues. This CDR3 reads CASGGTGGGNQPQHF. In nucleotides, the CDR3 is TGTGCCAGCGGCGGGACAGGGGGTGGCAATCAGCCCCAGCATTTT.

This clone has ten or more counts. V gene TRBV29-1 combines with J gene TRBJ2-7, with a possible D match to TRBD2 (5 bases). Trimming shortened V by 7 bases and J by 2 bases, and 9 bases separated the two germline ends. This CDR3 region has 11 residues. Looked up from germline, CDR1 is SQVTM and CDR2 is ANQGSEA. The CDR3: CSAAGTYEQYF. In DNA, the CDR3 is TGCAGCGCCGCCGGGACCTACGAGCAGTACTTC.

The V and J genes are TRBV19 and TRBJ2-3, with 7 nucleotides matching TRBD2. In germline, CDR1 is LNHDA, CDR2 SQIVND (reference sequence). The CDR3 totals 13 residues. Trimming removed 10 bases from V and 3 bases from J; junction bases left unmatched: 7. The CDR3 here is CATRGEATDTQYF. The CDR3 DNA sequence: TGTGCCACCCGGGGGGAAGCAACAGATACGCAGTATTTT.

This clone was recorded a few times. The CDR3 sequence: CASSLDLMNTEAFF. CDR3 nucleotide sequence: TGTGCCAGCAGCTTGGACTTAATGAACACTGAAGCTTTCTTT. V usage is TRBV5-4 and J usage is TRBJ1-1; D remains ambiguous. CDR1 is SGHNT and CDR2 is YYREEE in the germline V gene (reference sequence). The CDR3 loop spans 14 amino acids. The germline V and J ends were trimmed by 0 bases and 0 bases, with 6 bases remaining between them.

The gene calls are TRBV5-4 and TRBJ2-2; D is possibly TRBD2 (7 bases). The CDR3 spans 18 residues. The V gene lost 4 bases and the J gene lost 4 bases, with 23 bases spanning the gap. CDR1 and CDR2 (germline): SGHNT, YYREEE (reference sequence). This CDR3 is CASSLGGGSRGGTGELFF. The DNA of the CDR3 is TGTGCCAGCAGCCTCGGAGGGGGGAGCCGCGGGGGCACCGGGGAGCTGTTTTTT.

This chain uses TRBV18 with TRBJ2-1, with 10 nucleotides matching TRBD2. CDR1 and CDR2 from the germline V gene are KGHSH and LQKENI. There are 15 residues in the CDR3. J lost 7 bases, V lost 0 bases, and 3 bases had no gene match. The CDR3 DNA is TGTGCCAGCTCACCACCACTAGCGGGGACGAATGAGCAGTTCTTC. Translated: CASSPPLAGTNEQFF.

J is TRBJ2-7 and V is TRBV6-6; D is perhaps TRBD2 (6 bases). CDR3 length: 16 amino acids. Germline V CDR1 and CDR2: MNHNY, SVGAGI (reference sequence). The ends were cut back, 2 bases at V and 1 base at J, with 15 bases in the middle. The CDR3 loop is CASSYTIGGGSYEQYF. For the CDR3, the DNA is TGTGCCAGCAGTTACACTATTGGGGGAGGTTCCTACGAGCAGTACTTC.

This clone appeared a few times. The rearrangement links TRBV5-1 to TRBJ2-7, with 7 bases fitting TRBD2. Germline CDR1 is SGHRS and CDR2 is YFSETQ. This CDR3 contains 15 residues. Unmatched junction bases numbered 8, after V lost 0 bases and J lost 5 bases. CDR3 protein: CASSLVGQTSDEQYF. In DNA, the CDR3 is TGCGCCAGCAGCTTGGTCGGTCAAACTAGCGACGAGCAGTACTTC.

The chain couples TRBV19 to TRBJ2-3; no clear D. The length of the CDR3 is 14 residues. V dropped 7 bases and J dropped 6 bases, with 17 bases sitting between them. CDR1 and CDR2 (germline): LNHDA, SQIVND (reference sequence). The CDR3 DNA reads TGTGCCAGTACCAATTCGCATGGCAAGGATACGCAGTATTTT. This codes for CASTNSHGKDTQYF. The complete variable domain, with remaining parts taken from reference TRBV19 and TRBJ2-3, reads DGGITQSPKYLFRKEGQNVTLSCEQNLNHDAMYWYRQDPGQGLRLIYYSQIVNDFQKGDIAEGYSVSREKKESFPLTVTSAQKNPTAFYLCASTNSHGKDTQYFGPGTRLTVL.

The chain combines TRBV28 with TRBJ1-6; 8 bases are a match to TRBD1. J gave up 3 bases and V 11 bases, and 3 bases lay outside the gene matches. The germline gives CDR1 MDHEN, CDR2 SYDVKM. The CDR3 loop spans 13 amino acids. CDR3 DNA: TGTGCCGCGGGACAGGTCTATAATTCACCCCTCCACTTT. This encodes CAAGQVYNSPLHF.

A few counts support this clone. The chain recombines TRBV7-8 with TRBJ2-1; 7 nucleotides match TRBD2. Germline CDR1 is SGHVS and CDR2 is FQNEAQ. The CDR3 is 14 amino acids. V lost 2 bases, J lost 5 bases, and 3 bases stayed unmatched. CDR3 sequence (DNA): TGTGCCAGCAGCTTACTCGCGGGAGACAATGAGCAGTTCTTC. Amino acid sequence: CASSLLAGDNEQFF.

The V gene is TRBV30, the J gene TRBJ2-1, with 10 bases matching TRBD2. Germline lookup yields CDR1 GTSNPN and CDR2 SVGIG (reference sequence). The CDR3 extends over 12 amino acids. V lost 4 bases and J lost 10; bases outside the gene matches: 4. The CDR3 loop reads CAWNKLAGEQFF. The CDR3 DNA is TGTGCCTGGAATAAACTAGCGGGAGAGCAGTTCTTC.

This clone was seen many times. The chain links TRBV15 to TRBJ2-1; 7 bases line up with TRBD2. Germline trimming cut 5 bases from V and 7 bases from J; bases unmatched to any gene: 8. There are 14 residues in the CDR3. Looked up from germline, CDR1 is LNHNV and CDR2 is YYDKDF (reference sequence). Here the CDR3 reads CATSQSGVRNEQFF. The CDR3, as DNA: TGTGCCACCAGCCAAAGCGGGGTTCGGAATGAGCAGTTCTTC.

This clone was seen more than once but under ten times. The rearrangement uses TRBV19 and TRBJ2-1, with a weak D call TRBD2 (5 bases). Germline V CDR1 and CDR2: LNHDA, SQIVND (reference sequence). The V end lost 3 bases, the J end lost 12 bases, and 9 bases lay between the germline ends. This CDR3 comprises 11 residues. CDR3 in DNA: TGTGCCAGTAGTATCGTGGAGGTGCAGTTCTTC. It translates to CASSIVEVQFF.

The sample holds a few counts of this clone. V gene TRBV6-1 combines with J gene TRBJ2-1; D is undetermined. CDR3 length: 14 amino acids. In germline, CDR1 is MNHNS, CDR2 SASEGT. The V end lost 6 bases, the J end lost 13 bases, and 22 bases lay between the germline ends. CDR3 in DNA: TGTGCCAGCAGCCAAACCGGATATACAGTTATCCAGTTCTTC. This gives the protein CASSQTGYTVIQFF.

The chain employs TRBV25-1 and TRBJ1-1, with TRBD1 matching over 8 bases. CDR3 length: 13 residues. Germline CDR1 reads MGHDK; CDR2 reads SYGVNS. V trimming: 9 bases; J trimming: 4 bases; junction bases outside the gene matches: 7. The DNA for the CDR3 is TGTGCCAGTTCTGGGACAGGATCCACTGAAGCTTTCTTT. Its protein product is CASSGTGSTEAFF.

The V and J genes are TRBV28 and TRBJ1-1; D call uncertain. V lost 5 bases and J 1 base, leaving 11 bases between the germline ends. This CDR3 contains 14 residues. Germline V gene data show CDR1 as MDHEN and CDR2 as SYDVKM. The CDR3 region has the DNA TGTGCCAGCAGTCCACGACTGTCGAACACTGAAGCTTTCTTT. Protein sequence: CASSPRLSNTEAFF.

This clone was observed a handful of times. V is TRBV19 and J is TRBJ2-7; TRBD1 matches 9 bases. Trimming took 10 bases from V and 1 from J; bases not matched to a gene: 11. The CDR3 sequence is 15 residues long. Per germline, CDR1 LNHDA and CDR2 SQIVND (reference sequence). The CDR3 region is CATRPKTGGSYEQYF. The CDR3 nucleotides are TGTGCCACCAGACCCAAGACAGGGGGGTCCTACGAGCAGTACTTC.

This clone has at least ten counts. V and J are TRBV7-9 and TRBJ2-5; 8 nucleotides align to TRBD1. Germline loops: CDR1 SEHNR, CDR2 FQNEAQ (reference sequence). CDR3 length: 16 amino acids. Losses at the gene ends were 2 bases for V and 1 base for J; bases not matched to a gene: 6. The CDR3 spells CASSLIAGGFQETQYF. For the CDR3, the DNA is TGTGCCAGCAGCTTAATAGCAGGGGGCTTCCAAGAGACCCAGTACTTC.

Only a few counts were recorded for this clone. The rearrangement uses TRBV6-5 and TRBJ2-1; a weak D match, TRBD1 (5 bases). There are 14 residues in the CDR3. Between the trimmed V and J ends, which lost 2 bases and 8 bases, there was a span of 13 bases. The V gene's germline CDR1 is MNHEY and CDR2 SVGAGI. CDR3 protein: CASSYGDFRDEQFF. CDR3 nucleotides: TGTGCCAGCAGTTACGGGGATTTCAGGGATGAGCAGTTCTTC.

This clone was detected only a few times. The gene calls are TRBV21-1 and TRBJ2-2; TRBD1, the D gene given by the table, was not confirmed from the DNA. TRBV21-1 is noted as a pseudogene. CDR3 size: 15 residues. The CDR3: CASSTGTVNTGELFF. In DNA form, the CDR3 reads TGTGCCAGCAGCACCGGGACAGTGAACACCGGGGAGCTGTTTTTT.

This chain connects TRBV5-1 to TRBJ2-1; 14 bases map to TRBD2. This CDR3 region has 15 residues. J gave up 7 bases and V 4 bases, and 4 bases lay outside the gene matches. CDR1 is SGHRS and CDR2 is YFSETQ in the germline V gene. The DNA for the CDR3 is TGCGCCAGCAGCCTGGGACTAGCGGGAGTAAATGAGCAGTTCTTC. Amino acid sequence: CASSLGLAGVNEQFF.

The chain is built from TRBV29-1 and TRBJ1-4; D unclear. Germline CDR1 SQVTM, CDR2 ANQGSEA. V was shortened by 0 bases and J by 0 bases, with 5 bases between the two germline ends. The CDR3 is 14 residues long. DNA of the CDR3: TGCAGCGTTGAAGATCCCTCAACTAATGAAAAACTGTTTTTT. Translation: CSVEDPSTNEKLFF.